The present TCR beta chain was sequenced within a study of shared clonotypes between healthy human individuals. Study-wide context: Used for every donor were three CD4 naive, three CD4 memory, two CD8 naive and one CD8 memory plate.

TCRdb's table, derived via immunoSEQ multiplex PCR, lists solely in-frame clones and lacks some. The sample carries over a million clones, roughly 70% recorded once. A note on this clone: Its cognate antigen is unknown.

The V gene's germline CDR1 is LNHDA and CDR2 SQIVND (reference sequence). The CDR3 runs to 11 residues. V lost 9 bases and J lost 5; bases outside the gene matches: 2. Study-level results: The study sampled only blood, and tissue repertoires likely differ.

The chain joins TRBV19 to TRBJ2-5; 8 nucleotides line up with TRBD1. Sample: memory CD4+ T cells sorted from blood. Subset noted: CD45RA-negative fraction. The clonotype was recovered from a man aged 18 to 30 in good health. CDR3 coding DNA: TGTGCCAGCGGACAGGGTGAGACCCAGTACTTC. Protein sequence: CASGQGETQYF.